This is a list of T cell receptor beta chains from one sample in a study of cytomegalovirus exposure and HLA in healthy donors. TCRdb keeps only in-frame clones here, not all; method: immunoSEQ multiplex PCR. The sample lists fewer than 80,000 clones; nearly 96% were seen once. Sequenced input: PBMCs. These receptors originate from a woman between 18 and 29 years old in good health and CMV-seropositive. CDR3s include the opening cysteine and the closing phenylalanine or tryptophan. The D gene is left open where the match is weak. A clone size is listed for some rows: how often the clone was seen (once, few, many), or a class if it is expanded.

J	V	size	D	DNA	CDR3
TRBJ2-1	TRBV28	NA	NA	TGTGCCAGCAGTCGGATCTCGGGGGCCTACAATGAGCAGTTCTTC	CASSRISGAYNEQFF
TRBJ2-2	TRBV19	NA	TRBD2	TGTGCCTCAAAATCTCGTCCTAGCGGAGCATTTGCGAACACCGGGGAGCTGTTTTTT	CASKSRPSGAFANTGELFF
TRBJ2-7	TRBV4-2	NA	NA	TGTGCCAGCAGCCAAGATCCGGACTCATCCTACGAGCAGTACTTC	CASSQDPDSSYEQYF
TRBJ2-1	TRBV5-1	NA	NA	TGCGCCAGCAGCCTTGGGTGGGGAGGCGTCAATGAGCAGTTCTTC	CASSLGWGGVNEQFF
TRBJ2-7	TRBV6-6	NA	NA	TGTGCCAGCAGTTTAACCGGGACAAGCTCCTACGAGCAGTACTTC	CASSLTGTSSYEQYF
TRBJ2-7	TRBV7-8	NA	TRBD1	TGTGCCAGCAGCACCCGTGGCAGGGGGCCGGGGGAGCAGTACTTC	CASSTRGRGPGEQYF
TRBJ2-1	TRBV27	NA	TRBD2	TGTGCCAGCTCGGGGACCCCCGGGACTAGCGGGATCTTTACCTACAATGAGCAGTTCTTC	CASSGTPGTSGIFTYNEQFF
TRBJ2-7	TRBV7-2	NA	TRBD2	TGTGCCAGCAGCTTTATGCCACTGAGCGGGAAACGGTTCGAGCAGTACTTC	CASSFMPLSGKRFEQYF
TRBJ2-1	TRBV27	NA	TRBD1	TGTGCCAGCAGTATGACAGGGCTTATGCATGAGCAGTTCTTC	CASSMTGLMHEQFF
TRBJ2-4	TRBV27	NA	NA	TGTGCCAGCAGTTCGGGACTAGCCAAAAACATTCAGTACTTC	CASSSGLAKNIQYF
TRBJ1-1	TRBV7-2	NA	NA	TGTGCCAGCAGCTCAAGCAACAGGGACGAGGCTTTCTTT	CASSSSNRDEAFF
TRBJ2-1	TRBV9	NA	NA	TGTGCCAGCACCCGCGAGCGCCATAATGAGCAGTTCTTC	CASTRERHNEQFF
TRBJ2-7	TRBV2	NA	TRBD1	TGTGCCAGCAGTCAGAGGACGACAGGGACGCAGTACTTC	CASSQRTTGTQYF
TRBJ2-5	TRBV7-2	NA	TRBD2	TGTGCCAGCAGCTTAATACTAGCGGGCTCAGAGACCCAGTACTTC	CASSLILAGSETQYF
TRBJ1-1	TRBV7-2	NA	TRBD1	TGTGCCAGCAGCTTAGGCGGTACAGGGGGTGAAGCTTTCTTT	CASSLGGTGGEAFF
TRBJ1-5	TRBV19	NA	NA	TGTGCCAGTAGTATAGGGGAGGTTCAGCCCCAGCATTTT	CASSIGEVQPQHF
TRBJ2-5	TRBV2	once	NA	TGTGCCAGCAGTCTCGGACAAGGTGGCCCGGAGACCCAGTACTTC	CASSLGQGGPETQYF
TRBJ2-1	TRBV7-9	NA	NA	TGTGCCAGCAGCTACCCGACGGGTTGGGAGCAGTTCTTC	CASSYPTGWEQFF
TRBJ2-7	TRBV7-7	NA	TRBD2	TGTGCTAGCAGCTTACAGACTAGCGCCGAGCAGTACTTC	CASSLQTSAEQYF
TRBJ2-7	TRBV9	NA	NA	TGTGCCAGCAGCCCAGGGGATTTTAGCGTTATCTACGAGCAGTACTTC	CASSPGDFSVIYEQYF
TRBJ2-7	TRBV28	NA	NA	TGTGCCAGCAGTCTTACAGGGTGGGGGCTCTACGAGCAGTACTTC	CASSLTGWGLYEQYF
TRBJ2-7	TRBV2	NA	NA	TGTGCCAGCAGTCGCAGGGGGCGCTTGGCTAGCGGAAGCTACGAGCAGTACTTC	CASSRRGRLASGSYEQYF
TRBJ2-7	TRBV7-9	NA	TRBD1	TGTGCCAGCAGTCCGGACAGGGGCCGTGGGTCCTACGAGCAGTACTTC	CASSPDRGRGSYEQYF
TRBJ2-1	TRBV28	NA	TRBD2	TGTGCCAGCAGTTTCCCCGCGTTGCCTAGCGGGGTTGAGAGCTCCTACAATGAGCAGTTCTTC	CASSFPALPSGVESSYNEQFF
TRBJ2-1	TRBV7-2	NA	NA	TGTGCCAGCAGCTTATCAAGCGGTTCCTACAATGAGCAGTTCTTC	CASSLSSGSYNEQFF
TRBJ2-7	TRBV28	once	TRBD2	TGTGCCAGCAGTTTGAGTTCGGGGGGGATGGAGCAGTACTTC	CASSLSSGGMEQYF
TRBJ2-7	TRBV7-2	NA	NA	TGTGCCAGCAGCTTGATTACAGGGTTCTCGCGTGAGCAGTACTTC	CASSLITGFSREQYF
TRBJ2-3	TRBV7-2	once	NA	TGTGCCAGCAGCTCCGGGGGAGTAACCACTAGCTCCGTCACAGATACGCAGTATTTT	CASSSGGVTTSSVTDTQYF
TRBJ2-3	TRBV7-9	NA	NA	TGTGCCAGCAGCTTAGGAGGGCGGCTCGCGGATACGCAGTATTTT	CASSLGGRLADTQYF
TRBJ1-5	TRBV30	NA	NA	TGTGCCTGGAGTACCCCAGGCAGGGTTAGCAATCAGCCCCAGCATTTT	CAWSTPGRVSNQPQHF
TRBJ1-4	TRBV28	NA	NA	TGTGCCAGCAGTTACCACAGGCCGAATGAAAAACTGTTTTTT	CASSYHRPNEKLFF
TRBJ2-5	TRBV29-1	NA	TRBD2	TGCAGCGCCCGGACTAGCGGGAGGCAGACCCAGTACTTC	CSARTSGRQTQYF
TRBJ2-1	TRBV19	NA	NA	TGTGCCAGTAGCCGCGAGGAGGAAAGCTCCTACAATGAGCAGTTCTTC	CASSREEESSYNEQFF
TRBJ2-5	TRBV6-5	NA	NA	TGTGCCAGCAGTTACTCGGGGGGAGAGACCCAGTACTTC	CASSYSGGETQYF
TRBJ2-3	TRBV10-3	NA	TRBD2	TGTGCCATCAGAAGGCTAGCGGGAGGGTCGAGCACAGATACGCAGTATTTT	CAIRRLAGGSSTDTQYF
TRBJ2-1	TRBV27	NA	TRBD2	TGTGCCAGCAGTATCCCAGCGGGATCGGCTAGTGAGCAGTTCTTC	CASSIPAGSASEQFF
TRBJ2-3	TRBV7-3	NA	NA	TGTGCCAGCAGCTTAACGGTCCAGAAAACAGATACGCAGTATTTT	CASSLTVQKTDTQYF
TRBJ2-3	TRBV11-3	NA	TRBD2	TGTGCCAGCACCACCGCGGGACTAGCGGGAGTCAGTACTTCAGATACGCAGTATTTT	CASTTAGLAGVSTSDTQYF
TRBJ2-1	TRBV5-1	NA	TRBD2	TGCGCCAGCAGCTGGGGGCTGGCTAGCGGGAACTACAATGAGCAGTTCTTC	CASSWGLASGNYNEQFF
TRBJ1-5	TRBV28	NA	NA	TGTGCCAGCAGTTTACGGGGGGTTTATAGCAATCAGCCCCAGCATTTT	CASSLRGVYSNQPQHF
TRBJ2-7	TRBV28	NA	TRBD1	TGTGCCAGCAGTTTTAGGGACAGGGGGCAATACGAGCAGTACTTC	CASSFRDRGQYEQYF
TRBJ2-1	TRBV2	NA	TRBD2	TGTGCCAGCAGGCCCCTAGCGGGACCGGATGAGCAGTTCTTC	CASRPLAGPDEQFF
TRBJ1-2	TRBV19	NA	NA	TGTGCCATCCACGGAGGGGCGCGGTATGGCTACACCTTC	CAIHGGARYGYTF
TRBJ2-5	TRBV19	NA	TRBD2	TGTGCCAGTAGTCCCACTAGCGGGAGGCTGGGGGCCCAGTACTTC	CASSPTSGRLGAQYF
TRBJ2-7	TRBV27	NA	TRBD1	TGTGCCAGCAGTTTAGAGGGACAGGGTTCTTACGAGCAGTACTTC	CASSLEGQGSYEQYF
TRBJ2-2	TRBV2	once	TRBD2	TGTGCCAGCAGTGCGGAAGCGGGAGAGGTCGGGGAGCTGTTTTTT	CASSAEAGEVGELFF
TRBJ2-1	TRBV6-5	NA	TRBD2	TGTGCCAGCACTATGACTAGCGGGACCTACAATGAGCAGTTCTTC	CASTMTSGTYNEQFF
TRBJ2-1	TRBV7-9	NA	TRBD2	TGTGCCAGCAGCTTACCCATTCCTAGGGGACTAGCGGTGTACAATGAGCAGTTCTTC	CASSLPIPRGLAVYNEQFF
TRBJ2-3	TRBV5-1	NA	NA	TGCGCCAGCAGCTTGGCCCCCCCCTCGGATACGCAGTATTTT	CASSLAPPSDTQYF
TRBJ2-7	TRBV9	once	NA	TGTGCCAGCAGCGACCGGGACAACTCCTACGAGCAGTACTTC	CASSDRDNSYEQYF
TRBJ1-5	TRBV6-5	NA	TRBD1	TGTGCCAGCAGGGGACAGGGACGCAATCAGCCCCAGCATTTT	CASRGQGRNQPQHF
TRBJ2-7	TRBV2	NA	TRBD2	TGTGCCAGCAGTTTCACTAGCGGGAGGCTCGAGCAGTACTTC	CASSFTSGRLEQYF
TRBJ2-3	TRBV11-2	NA	NA	TGTGCCAGCAGCTTGAACCCCGGGACTAGCACAGATACGCAGTATTTT	CASSLNPGTSTDTQYF
TRBJ1-1	TRBV6-5	NA	NA	TGTGCCAGCACCCGAAAGGGGGAAGCTTTCTTT	CASTRKGEAFF
TRBJ2-3	TRBV2	NA	TRBD2	TGTGCCAGCAGTGCGCGACTAGCGGGAGCAGCAGATACGCAGTATTTT	CASSARLAGAADTQYF